A single sample is the source of the 2 T cell receptor beta chains below, sequenced in a study of regulatory T cells in long-lasting Graves disease. Arm-PCR of CDR3 regions and iRepertoire HTBI primers were the basis on which TCR beta libraries were built. TCRdb independently ran MiXCR on the multiplex PCR reads; one entry per CDR3 protein. This table holds approximately 400,000 distinct CDR3 sequences, about a quarter found once. Specified time point: persistent/refractory GD, antithyroid drugs over 5 years with positive TRAb. Preparation of the TCR library used RNA extracted from PBMCs. The specimen comprised peripheral blood mononuclear cells (PBMCs), sampled when the disease was refractory, from a patient treated with antithyroid drugs. The receptors were gathered from a female donor with Graves disease.

V is TRBV7-6 and J is TRBJ2-7; 10 nucleotides align to TRBD2. The CDR3 is 16 amino acids. The V gene's germline CDR1 is SGHVS and CDR2 FNYEAQ. The V and J ends lost 4 bases and 4 bases, in that order; junction bases with no gene match: 10. CDR3 coding DNA: TGTGCCAGCAGCTCCCGTTTCCGGACTAGCGGTTACGAGCAGTACTTC. Translated: CASSSRFRTSGYEQYF. The full variable domain, with the rest looked up from reference TRBV7-6 and TRBJ2-7, is GAGVSQSPRYKVTKRGQDVALRCDPISGHVSLYWYRQALGQGPEFLTYFNYEAQQDKSGLPNDRFSAERPEGSISTLTIQRTEQRDSAMYRCASSSRFRTSGYEQYFGPGTRLTVT.

The rearrangement links TRBV18 to TRBJ2-7; 9 bases fit TRBD2. The trim removed 2 bases at V and 1 base at J, leaving 12 bases unmatched. The germline gives CDR1 KGHSH, CDR2 LQKENI. The CDR3 is made up of 18 amino acids. The DNA for the CDR3 is TGTGCCAGCTCACCAACCGGAGTACTAGCGGGTAATTCCTACGAGCAGTACTTC. It codes for CASSPTGVLAGNSYEQYF.